One and the same sample provided the 26 T cell receptor beta chains below, sequenced in a study of blood T cell repertoires in COVID-19. Sequencing used immunoSEQ multiplex PCR; TCRdb keeps in-frame clones, though not all of them. The sample includes over 60,000 clones, about 88% of them seen just once. Sequenced input: peripheral blood. These receptors were collected from a man between 70 and 80 years old with active or convalescent COVID-19.

This rearrangement joins TRBV2 to TRBJ1-2, with D perhaps matching TRBD1 (5 bases). The CDR3 length is 15 residues. The germline V and J ends were trimmed by 3 bases and 3 bases, with 14 bases remaining between them. Germline V gives CDR1 SNHLY, CDR2 FYNNEI. The CDR3 region is CASSDPGEGDYGYTF. The CDR3 DNA reads as TGTGCCAGCAGTGATCCGGGGGAAGGGGACTATGGCTACACCTTC.

The sample holds one count of this clone. The chain employs TRBV15 and TRBJ1-1; D unresolved. The CDR3 is made up of 12 amino acids. V was clipped by 1 base and J by 3 bases, with 3 bases between them. Germline values: CDR1 LNHNV, CDR2 YYDKDF (reference sequence). The CDR3 loop is CATSRADTEAFF. Written as DNA, the CDR3 is TGTGCCACCAGCAGAGCTGACACTGAAGCTTTCTTT.

The rearrangement uses TRBV29-1 and TRBJ2-1, with 8 positions matching TRBD2. With 6 bases clipped from V and 13 bases from J, the junction kept 14 bases outside the gene matches. CDR1 and CDR2 (germline): SQVTM, ANQGSEA. This CDR3 has 13 amino acids. CDR3 nucleotides: TGCAGCGTGCTCCAAGCCGGTGCGGGGGGACAGTTCTTC. Translation: CSVLQAGAGGQFF.

This rearrangement joins TRBV12-3 or TRBV12-4 to TRBJ1-2, with 7 positions matching TRBD1. There are 13 residues in the CDR3. V lost 6 bases to trimming and J lost 5 bases; unmatched junction nucleotides: 6. The CDR3 reads CASRRGLGYGYTF. The DNA for the CDR3 is TGTGCCAGCAGGAGGGGGCTAGGGTATGGCTACACCTTC.

This chain connects TRBV11-2 to TRBJ2-1, with D hard to call. V was trimmed by 0 bases and J by 6 bases, leaving 9 bases between them. From germline, CDR1 is SGHAT and CDR2 FQNNGV. This CDR3 comprises 14 residues. The DNA for the CDR3 is TGTGCCAGCAGCTTAGAGGTGTTCGGCAATGAGCAGTTCTTC. It encodes CASSLEVFGNEQFF.

This chain connects TRBV19 to TRBJ1-4, with TRBD1 identical over 8 bases. The V gene end was trimmed by 5 bases and the J gene end by 8 bases; junction bases not matched to a gene: 10. The CDR3 runs to 15 residues. Germline CDR1 reads LNHDA; CDR2 reads SQIVND (reference sequence). This CDR3 is CASSPGQGGGEKLFF. In DNA form, the CDR3 reads TGTGCCAGTAGTCCAGGACAGGGAGGGGGCGAAAAACTGTTTTTT. Full variable domain (rest looked up from reference TRBV19 and TRBJ1-4): DGGITQSPKYLFRKEGQNVTLSCEQNLNHDAMYWYRQDPGQGLRLIYYSQIVNDFQKGDIAEGYSVSREKKESFPLTVTSAQKNPTAFYLCASSPGQGGGEKLFFGSGTQLSVL.

The chain couples TRBV28 to TRBJ2-7, with D tentatively TRBD2 (5 bases). V shed 3 bases and J shed 6 bases, with 12 bases lying between them. From germline, CDR1 is MDHEN and CDR2 SYDVKM. The CDR3 sequence is 13 residues long. The CDR3 protein is CASSFSGQVEQYF. The CDR3, as DNA: TGTGCCAGCAGTTTCAGCGGTCAGGTCGAGCAGTACTTC.

J is TRBJ2-2 and V is TRBV7-6; weak D call: TRBD1 (5 bases). V was clipped by 5 bases and J by 3 bases, with 16 bases between them. Germline-derived CDR1 and CDR2 are SGHVS and FNYEAQ. CDR3 length: 16 amino acids. CDR3 loop: CASSPTDRTDTGELFF. CDR3 bases: TGTGCCAGCAGCCCCACTGACAGAACAGACACCGGGGAGCTGTTTTTT. Supplemented by reference TRBV7-6 and TRBJ2-2, the full variable domain reads GAGVSQSPRYKVTKRGQDVALRCDPISGHVSLYWYRQALGQGPEFLTYFNYEAQQDKSGLPNDRFSAERPEGSISTLTIQRTEQRDSAMYRCASSPTDRTDTGELFFGEGSRLTVL.

The chain carries TRBV6-5 and TRBJ1-2; no clear D. In germline, CDR1 is MNHEY, CDR2 SVGAGI. This CDR3 contains 14 residues. The V and J ends lost 6 bases and 1 base respectively, with 12 bases between them. The CDR3 DNA reads as TGTGCCAGCAGCCCCAACACAGATAACTATGGCTACACCTTC. This translates into CASSPNTDNYGYTF.

The chain is built from TRBV6-6 and TRBJ2-7; TRBD1 aligns across 12 bases. CDR1 and CDR2 (germline): MNHNY, SVGAGI (reference sequence). The CDR3 spans 16 residues. V dropped 6 bases and J dropped 2; count of bases not matched to a gene: 8. This CDR3 is CASRNSGTGGTYEQYF. As DNA, the CDR3 is TGTGCCAGCAGGAACTCCGGGACAGGGGGCACCTACGAGCAGTACTTC.

This chain uses TRBV12-3 or TRBV12-4 with TRBJ1-2; tentative D call: TRBD1 (5 bases). This CDR3 has 13 residues. V was clipped by 6 bases and J by 4 bases, with 12 bases between them. The DNA of the CDR3 is TGTGCCAGCAGCCCAACAGGTTTCTATGGCTACACCTTC. This gives the protein CASSPTGFYGYTF.

The chain combines TRBV29-1 with TRBJ2-7; 7 bases map to TRBD2. The V gene end was trimmed by 6 bases and the J gene end by 2 bases; junction bases not matched to a gene: 7. CDR1 is SQVTM and CDR2 is ANQGSEA in the germline V gene. The CDR3 loop spans 13 amino acids. CDR3: CSVKSRGAYEQYF. DNA of the CDR3: TGCAGCGTCAAAAGCCGGGGGGCCTACGAGCAGTACTTC.

V and J are TRBV5-6 and TRBJ2-3; 8 bases line up with TRBD1. Germline loops: CDR1 SGHDT, CDR2 YYEEEE. The junction had 2 bases not matched to a gene; V was cut back by 1 base and J by 1 base. CDR3 length: 15 residues. CDR3 DNA sequence: TGTGCCAGCAGCTTGAAGGGACAGGGCACAGATACGCAGTATTTT. Encoded protein: CASSLKGQGTDTQYF.

A few counts support this clone. The chain uses TRBV19 and TRBJ2-7, with D hard to call. This CDR3 region has 15 residues. The germline V gene encodes CDR1 LNHDA and CDR2 SQIVND (reference sequence). The ends were cut back, 6 bases at V and 6 bases at J, with 21 bases in the middle. CDR3 DNA sequence: TGTGCCAGTAGCGCTACCGGGTTCCCCGTCGGCGAGCAGTACTTC. Its translation: CASSATGFPVGEQYF.

This clone showed up just once. DNA of the CDR3: TGCGCCAGCAGCTTGGAGGGACAGGGGGGCTATAATTCACCCCTCCACTTT. It is translated as CASSLEGQGGYNSPLHF. The chain links TRBV5-1 to TRBJ1-6; TRBD1 matches at 11 bases. V lost 0 bases and J lost 3; bases outside the gene matches: 2. Germline CDR1 reads SGHRS; CDR2 reads YFSETQ. This CDR3 contains 17 residues.

The genes are TRBV5-4 and TRBJ1-6, with D perhaps TRBD1 (6 bases). This CDR3 region has 15 residues. Germline assignment: CDR1 SGHNT and CDR2 YYREEE (reference sequence). Trimming took off 4 bases at V and 7 bases at J, with 15 bases between the two ends. This CDR3 reads CASSPEQGYNSPLHF. The CDR3 DNA reads as TGTGCCAGCAGCCCTGAACAGGGATACAATTCACCCCTCCACTTT.

V usage is TRBV9 and J usage is TRBJ2-5; 11 positions agree with TRBD2. CDR1 and CDR2 from the germline V gene are SGDLS and YYNGEE. The CDR3 length is 16 residues. J was trimmed by 0 bases and V by 4 bases; bases with no gene match: 5. This CDR3 reads CASSPIAGGDQETQYF. The CDR3 DNA reads TGTGCCAGCAGCCCGATAGCGGGGGGGGACCAAGAGACCCAGTACTTC.

J is TRBJ2-2 and V is TRBV27, with 8 bases fitting TRBD2. J gave up 4 bases and V 2 bases, and 3 bases lay outside the gene matches. CDR1 and CDR2 from the germline V gene are MNHEY and SMNVEV (reference sequence). The CDR3 length is 15 residues. CDR3 in DNA: TGTGCCAGCAGTTTACAGCGGGGGCTCACCGGGGAGCTGTTTTTT. Its protein is CASSLQRGLTGELFF.

The gene calls are TRBV5-1 and TRBJ1-4; weak D call: TRBD1 (5 bases). CDR1 SGHRS and CDR2 YFSETQ come from the germline V gene. The CDR3 length is 14 residues. V was shortened by 4 bases and J by 8 bases, with 15 bases between the two germline ends. CDR3 protein: CASSPVLGGEKLFF. The CDR3 DNA sequence: TGCGCCAGCAGCCCGGTCCTCGGGGGGGAAAAACTGTTTTTT.

This clone was found many times. The rearrangement links TRBV2 to TRBJ2-2, with TRBD2 as a possible D gene (6 bases). V was pared by 8 bases and J by 3 bases, with 16 bases between. CDR1 is SNHLY, CDR2 FYNNEI, per germline. The CDR3 loop spans 15 amino acids. The CDR3 region has the DNA TGTGCCAGCCGGGCTAGGGACTTCGACACCGGGGAGCTGTTTTTT. Translation gives CASRARDFDTGELFF.

V is TRBV18 and J is TRBJ1-1; TRBD1 is a possible D gene (6 bases). Trimming pared 6 bases from V and 5 bases from J, leaving 13 bases between. Germline V gene lookup returns CDR1 KGHSH and CDR2 LQKENI. The CDR3 is made up of 13 amino acids. The CDR3 bases are TGTGCCAGCTCGGGGGGGGCGCGGACTGAAGCTTTCTTT. It encodes CASSGGARTEAFF. The full variable domain, in which reference TRBV18 and TRBJ1-1 provide the parts outside the CDR3, is NAGVMQNPRHLVRRRGQEARLRCSPMKGHSHVYWYRQLPEEGLKFMVYLQKENIIDESGMPKERFSAEFPKEGPSILRIQQVVRGDSAAYFCASSGGARTEAFFGQGTRLTVV.

CDR3 nucleotides: TGTGCCAGCAGCCCCGCCGCCAGGACAAACTATGGCTACACCTTC. Protein product: CASSPAARTNYGYTF. J is TRBJ1-2 and V is TRBV3-1 (or the pseudogene TRBV3-2); D possibly corresponds to TRBD1 (5 bases). V was shortened by 4 bases and J by 2 bases, with 14 bases between the two germline ends. This CDR3 is 15 amino acids long. The germline V gene has CDR1 LGHDT and CDR2 YNNKEL (reference sequence).

V usage is TRBV10-2 and J usage is TRBJ2-2, with TRBD1 matching 7 bases. V was pared by 6 bases and J by 7 bases, with 11 bases of the junction left unmatched. Germline V gene data show CDR1 as WSHSY and CDR2 as SAAADI. This CDR3 has 15 amino acids. The CDR3 DNA sequence: TGCGCCAGCAGCGCCCTATTGAGGGGGCGCGGGGAGCTGTTTTTT. This gives the protein CASSALLRGRGELFF.

There are a few counts of this clone. The chain carries TRBV2 and TRBJ1-2; D remains ambiguous. The CDR3 runs 14 residues. Germline lookup yields CDR1 SNHLY and CDR2 FYNNEI. Trimming shortened V by 2 bases and J by 4 bases, and 11 bases separated the two germline ends. CDR3 protein: CASSETAGPYGYTF. The CDR3 nucleotides are TGTGCCAGCAGTGAAACTGCGGGTCCCTATGGCTACACCTTC.

The genes are TRBV24-1 and TRBJ2-4; 8 bases fit TRBD1. The CDR3 loop spans 19 amino acids. Germline V CDR1 and CDR2: KGHDR, SFDVKD. V shed 6 bases, J shed 7 bases, and the junction held 22 bases outside the gene matches. Here the CDR3 DNA reads TGTGCCACCAGTATACCGGGACAGGTATCTCCGCTAACCGGGAACATTCAGTACTTC. Residues: CATSIPGQVSPLTGNIQYF.

J is TRBJ1-4 and V is TRBV30; D possibly corresponds to TRBD1 (5 bases). Trimming removed 0 bases from V and 4 bases from J, with 12 bases in between. CDR3 length equals 15 residues. CDR1 is GTSNPN, CDR2 SVGIG, per germline (reference sequence). CDR3 coding DNA: TGTGCCTGGAGTGTCGACAGAAATTATAATGAAAAACTGTTTTTT. It encodes CAWSVDRNYNEKLFF.